These 31 T cell receptor beta chains were sequenced from one sample in a study of shared clonotypes between healthy human individuals. Sequenced by immunoSEQ multiplex PCR; TCRdb stores in-frame clones only, minus some. There are hundreds of thousands of clones in the sample; 74% occur only once, and more than 1.5% lies in the top ten. Sequenced input: memory CD4+ T cells sorted from blood. The sample's subset: CD45RA-negative fraction. The receptors originated from a woman aged 25 to 39 in good health.

V is TRBV7-6 and J is TRBJ2-2; perhaps TRBD1 as D (6 bases). Between the trimmed V and J ends, which lost 5 bases and 5 bases, there was a span of 15 bases. The CDR3 is 15 residues long. The germline V gene has CDR1 SGHVS and CDR2 FNYEAQ. The CDR3: CASSPGTLGTGELFF. The CDR3 nucleotides are TGTGCCAGCAGCCCCGGGACACTTGGAACCGGGGAGCTGTTTTTT.

This clone was found once. In the same sample, other DNA sequences code for this CDR3. This chain connects TRBV4-1 to TRBJ1-4, with no clear D. V lost 2 bases and J 0 bases, leaving 7 bases between the germline ends. This CDR3 is built from 15 residues. In germline, CDR1 is MGHRA, CDR2 YSYEKL. The CDR3 here is CASSQPGTTNEKLFF. DNA for the CDR3: TGCGCCAGCAGCCAACCCGGGACAACTAATGAAAAACTGTTTTTT.

The chain employs TRBV7-6 and TRBJ1-1; D gene uncertain. Germline loops: CDR1 SGHVS, CDR2 FNYEAQ. V shed 3 bases and J shed 3 bases, with 8 bases lying between them. The CDR3 sequence is 13 residues long. The DNA for the CDR3 is TGTGCCAGCAGCTTTTCGCAGGACACTGAAGCTTTCTTT. Its protein product is CASSFSQDTEAFF.

Regarding this clone: Other nucleotide sequences from this sample produce the same CDR3. The chain is built from TRBV4-1 and TRBJ2-1, with D perhaps TRBD2 (5 bases). Trimming removed 4 bases at V and 0 bases at J, with 10 bases between. This CDR3 is built from 15 residues. CDR1 MGHRA and CDR2 YSYEKL come from the germline V gene. The CDR3 loop reads CASSPRGDSYNEQFF. As DNA, the CDR3 is TGCGCCAGCAGCCCCCGGGGAGACTCCTACAATGAGCAGTTCTTC.

This chain connects TRBV2 to TRBJ1-5; possible D gene TRBD1, 5 bases. The CDR3 length is 13 residues. The V gene's germline CDR1 is SNHLY and CDR2 FYNNEI. V lost 6 bases and J lost 11, with 17 bases in between. The CDR3 protein is CASRGTPGWAQHF. The CDR3 DNA sequence: TGTGCCAGCAGGGGGACCCCGGGGTGGGCCCAGCATTTT.

V is TRBV25-1 and J is TRBJ2-7; 9 bases line up with TRBD1. This CDR3 has 16 amino acids. J lost 3 bases, V lost 4 bases, and 10 bases had no gene match. Germline V CDR1 and CDR2: MGHDK, SYGVNS. The CDR3 region has the DNA TGTGCCAGCAGTGCACAACCGGGACAGGGAATCTACGAGCAGTACTTC. This gives the protein CASSAQPGQGIYEQYF.

V and J are TRBV10-1 and TRBJ2-3; D perhaps matches TRBD1 (5 bases). This CDR3 spans 15 amino acids. Trimming took 2 bases from V and 6 from J, leaving 15 bases between them. The V gene's germline CDR1 is WNHNN and CDR2 SYGVQD (reference sequence). The CDR3 protein is CASSEASSKGDTQYF. CDR3 bases: TGCGCCAGCAGTGAGGCCAGCTCAAAGGGGGATACGCAGTATTTT.

This clone was counted at least ten times. The V call is TRBV7-9, the J call TRBJ2-6; 7 nucleotides line up with TRBD1. There are 17 residues in the CDR3. V lost 1 base, J lost 0 bases, and 3 bases stayed unmatched. Germline CDR1 and CDR2: SEHNR and FQNEAQ (reference sequence). CDR3 amino acids: CASSLGQGVSGANVLTF. CDR3 DNA sequence: TGTGCCAGCAGCTTAGGACAGGGAGTCTCTGGGGCCAACGTCCTGACTTTC.

This clone was seen a single time. V usage is TRBV19 and J usage is TRBJ1-1; a weak D match, TRBD1 (5 bases). This CDR3 region has 13 residues. V lost 9 bases, J lost 2 bases, and 13 bases lay in between. The germline CDR1 and CDR2 sequences are LNHDA and SQIVND (reference sequence). CDR3 loop: CASTLGGNTEAFF. The CDR3 nucleotides read TGTGCCAGCACCCTCGGGGGTAACACTGAAGCTTTCTTT.

This rearrangement joins TRBV5-1 to TRBJ1-2; perhaps TRBD1 as D (6 bases). Germline assignment: CDR1 SGHRS and CDR2 YFSETQ. CDR3 length: 14 residues. V was clipped by 3 bases and J by 4 bases, with 13 bases between them. The CDR3: CASSSQQGPYGYTF. The CDR3 DNA sequence: TGCGCCAGCAGCTCCCAACAGGGACCCTATGGCTACACCTTC. Drawing the rest from reference TRBV5-1 and TRBJ1-2, the complete variable domain is KAGVTQTPRYLIKTRGQQVTLSCSPISGHRSVSWYQQTPGQGLQFLFEYFSETQRNKGNFPGRFSGRQFSNSRSEMNVSTLELGDSALYLCASSSQQGPYGYTFGSGTRLTVV.

The CDR3: CASSVEGQFF. In DNA, the CDR3 is TGTGCCAGCAGTGTAGAGGGACAGTTCTTC. This chain joins TRBV2 and TRBJ2-1, with D perhaps matching TRBD2 (5 bases). From germline, CDR1 is SNHLY and CDR2 FYNNEI. This CDR3 is built from 10 residues. Trimming stripped 4 bases from V and 13 bases from J, with 8 bases between. The variable domain in full, completed from reference TRBV2 and TRBJ2-1, reads EPEVTQTPSHQVTQMGQEVILRCVPISNHLYFYWYRQILGQKVEFLVSFYNNEISEKSEIFDDQFSVERPDGSNFTLKIRSTKLEDSAMYFCASSVEGQFFGPGTRLTVL.

The J gene is TRBJ1-2, the V gene TRBV15; unclear D gene. Deletions cut 0 bases from V and 7 bases from J, with 9 bases between. This CDR3 spans 13 amino acids. Per the germline V gene, CDR1 is LNHNV and CDR2 is YYDKDF (reference sequence). This CDR3 is CATSRDGNAGYTF. CDR3 in DNA: TGTGCCACCAGCAGAGATGGAAACGCTGGCTACACCTTC.

Remarks on this clone: This likely stems from a read error, as it lies one base from a far larger clone. The chain is built from TRBV4-2 and TRBJ1-2; possible D gene TRBD1, 5 bases. This CDR3 is built from 15 residues. Germline values: CDR1 LGHNA, CDR2 YNFKEQ. With 2 bases removed from V and 8 bases from J, the gap between germline ends came to 18 bases. The CDR3 DNA follows: TGTGCCAGCAGCCAACCCCCGACAGTTAATGGGGGCTACACCTTC. Its protein product is CASSQPPTVNGGYTF.

The chain is built from TRBV7-8 and TRBJ1-1; D may be TRBD1 (6 bases). Per the germline V gene, CDR1 is SGHVS and CDR2 is FQNEAQ. V was shortened by 2 bases and J by 0 bases, with 10 bases between the two germline ends. The CDR3 length is 15 residues. As DNA, the CDR3 is TGTGCCAGCAGCTTACGAGACAGGTTGAACACTGAAGCTTTCTTT. It translates to CASSLRDRLNTEAFF.

The sample holds a few counts of this clone. The V gene is TRBV6-6, the J gene TRBJ1-5; no definite D call. CDR3 length: 14 residues. The germline V gene encodes CDR1 MNHNY and CDR2 SVGAGI (reference sequence). V lost 4 bases, J lost 5 bases, and 12 bases lay in between. CDR3 sequence: CASSSLFGDQPQHF. CDR3 nucleotide sequence: TGTGCCAGCAGTTCATTATTTGGGGATCAGCCCCAGCATTTT.

This clone was detected many times. This sample also contains other DNA sequences that code for the same CDR3. This chain connects TRBV29-1 to TRBJ2-3; TRBD2 agrees at 12 bases. Per germline, CDR1 SQVTM and CDR2 ANQGSEA. The CDR3 runs to 12 residues. V lost 7 bases and J lost 6; bases outside the gene matches: 2. CDR3 in amino acids: CSGGTSGDTQYF. As DNA, the CDR3 is TGCAGCGGTGGGACTAGCGGGGATACGCAGTATTTT.

The chain couples TRBV7-6 to TRBJ2-7, with D possibly matching TRBD2 (7 bases). Trimming took off 4 bases at V and 6 bases at J, with 13 bases between the two ends. The V gene's germline CDR1 is SGHVS and CDR2 FNYEAQ. The CDR3 sequence is 13 residues long. The CDR3: CASSSRGDTEQYF. The CDR3 nucleotides are TGTGCCAGCAGCTCTCGGGGGGACACCGAGCAGTACTTC. The full variable domain, in which reference TRBV7-6 and TRBJ2-7 provide the parts outside the CDR3, is GAGVSQSPRYKVTKRGQDVALRCDPISGHVSLYWYRQALGQGPEFLTYFNYEAQQDKSGLPNDRFSAERPEGSISTLTIQRTEQRDSAMYRCASSSRGDTEQYFGPGTRLTVT.

In regard to this clone: This specimen includes other DNA sequences encoding the same CDR3. This chain connects TRBV6-1 to TRBJ1-1; possibly TRBD1 for D (6 bases). This CDR3 has 14 residues. Per germline, CDR1 MNHNS and CDR2 SASEGT. Between the trimmed V and J ends, which lost 6 bases and 2 bases, there was a span of 13 bases. In DNA, the CDR3 is TGTGCCAGCAGCCCCAGGGGAGGCAACACTGAAGCTTTCTTT. It is translated as CASSPRGGNTEAFF.

A note on this clone: This CDR3 is also generated by other DNA sequences in the sample. The chain employs TRBV7-9 and TRBJ1-2; D remains unclear. CDR3 length: 11 residues. The V end lost 1 base, the J end lost 6 bases, and 3 bases lay between the germline ends. Looked up from germline, CDR1 is SEHNR and CDR2 is FQNEAQ (reference sequence). As DNA, the CDR3 is TGTGCCAGCAGCTTAGGAGATGGCTACACCTTC. This translates into CASSLGDGYTF.

The chain has TRBV19 and TRBJ1-5, with no clear D. V lost 4 bases, J lost 4 bases, and 8 bases lay in between. The CDR3 has 13 amino acids. CDR1 and CDR2 from the germline V gene are LNHDA and SQIVND (reference sequence). This CDR3 is CASSRRENQPQHF. The DNA of the CDR3 is TGTGCCAGTAGTAGGCGGGAGAATCAGCCCCAGCATTTT.

The V gene is TRBV29-1, the J gene TRBJ2-7, with 7 bases aligning to TRBD2. CDR1 and CDR2 (germline): SQVTM, ANQGSEA. This CDR3 is built from 13 residues. The V and J ends lost 3 bases and 3 bases, in that order; junction bases with no gene match: 5. This CDR3 reads CSVEAGVGYEQYF. For the CDR3, the DNA is TGCAGCGTTGAGGCGGGAGTTGGCTACGAGCAGTACTTC.

J is TRBJ2-1 and V is TRBV28; tentatively, D is TRBD2 (6 bases). Germline V gene data show CDR1 as MDHEN and CDR2 as SYDVKM. Trimming left V 2 bases short and J 5 bases short, with 10 bases between. The CDR3 contains 14 residues. CDR3 coding DNA: TGTGCCAGCAGTTTAGGAGGGACCCACAATGAGCAGTTCTTC. Translation gives CASSLGGTHNEQFF.

This clone was seen once. This chain links TRBV11-2 with TRBJ2-1; D possibly uses TRBD1 or TRBD2 (5 bases each). In germline, CDR1 is SGHAT, CDR2 FQNNGV. V dropped 5 bases and J dropped 16 bases, with 21 bases sitting between them. The CDR3 sequence is 13 residues long. The CDR3 region has the DNA TGTGCCAGCAGCCCAAACGTCCGGGACGCCCCCTTCTTC. It encodes CASSPNVRDAPFF.

The rearrangement uses TRBV6-5 and TRBJ1-4; no reliable D call. The CDR3 sequence is 14 residues long. With 7 bases removed from V and 3 bases from J, the gap between germline ends came to 12 bases. CDR1 MNHEY and CDR2 SVGAGI come from the germline V gene. CDR3 in DNA: TGTGCCAGCATGGCAGCCGCGTCTAATGAAAAACTGTTTTTT. It specifies CASMAAASNEKLFF.

This clone was detected once. The chain links TRBV6-5 to TRBJ1-6; the match to TRBD1 covers 7 bases. J gave up 9 bases and V 5 bases, and 10 bases lay outside the gene matches. There are 15 residues in the CDR3. Per the germline V gene, CDR1 is MNHEY and CDR2 is SVGAGI. Here the CDR3 DNA reads TGTGCCAGCAGTCCCCAGGGGGGCTTGAGTTCACCCCTCCACTTT. Its protein is CASSPQGGLSSPLHF.

This clone was recorded many times. The V gene is TRBV4-1, the J gene TRBJ2-7, with 10 nucleotides matching TRBD2. V shed 3 bases, J shed 2 bases, and the junction held 13 bases outside the gene matches. The CDR3 spans 18 residues. Germline assignment: CDR1 MGHRA and CDR2 YSYEKL. The CDR3 sequence: CASSQTYSLAGATYEQYF. For the CDR3, the DNA is TGCGCCAGCAGCCAGACCTATTCTCTAGCGGGAGCCACCTACGAGCAGTACTTC.

The gene calls are TRBV27 and TRBJ1-4; D is perhaps TRBD1 (6 bases). Trimming stripped 4 bases from V and 0 bases from J, with 9 bases between. Germline V gene data show CDR1 as MNHEY and CDR2 as SMNVEV (reference sequence). The CDR3 consists of 15 residues. For the CDR3, the DNA is TGTGCCAGCAGTTCGGAGGGGGCAACTAATGAAAAACTGTTTTTT. Protein sequence: CASSSEGATNEKLFF. Combining the CDR3 with reference TRBV27 and TRBJ1-4 gives the whole variable domain EAQVTQNPRYLITVTGKKLTVTCSQNMNHEYMSWYRQDPGLGLRQIYYSMNVEVTDKGDVPEGYKVSRKEKRNFPLILESPSPNQTSLYFCASSSEGATNEKLFFGSGTQLSVL.

The rearrangement joins TRBV2 to TRBJ2-7; no clear D gene. This CDR3 contains 16 residues. V lost 1 base, J lost 4 bases, and 17 bases lay in between. Germline V CDR1 and CDR2: SNHLY, FYNNEI. This CDR3 reads CASSEGPRTLTYEQYF. For the CDR3, the DNA is TGTGCCAGCAGTGAAGGACCCAGGACGTTGACTTACGAGCAGTACTTC.

The chain links TRBV30 to TRBJ1-3; 8 bases agree with TRBD1. V lost 8 bases and J lost 3; bases outside the gene matches: 6. CDR3 length: 13 residues. CDR1 and CDR2 from the germline V gene are GTSNPN and SVGIG (reference sequence). CDR3 DNA: TGTGCCGGCGGGACAGGTGATGGAAACACCATATATTTT. It translates to CAGGTGDGNTIYF.

The rearrangement links TRBV19 to TRBJ1-2; 8 bases map to TRBD1. Germline V gene lookup returns CDR1 LNHDA and CDR2 SQIVND (reference sequence). The CDR3 is 13 amino acids. J was trimmed by 2 bases and V by 9 bases; bases with no gene match: 5. The CDR3 nucleotides are TGTGCCAGCCGGCAGGGGGCGAACTATGGCTACACCTTC. Translation: CASRQGANYGYTF.

Only a few counts were recorded for this clone. J is TRBJ2-1 and V is TRBV29-1, with D perhaps being TRBD1 or TRBD2 (7 bases each). This CDR3 comprises 12 residues. V lost 7 bases, J lost 9 bases, and 16 bases lay in between. Looked up from germline, CDR1 is SQVTM and CDR2 is ANQGSEA. The chain's CDR3 is CSAGGASGEQFF. The CDR3 DNA reads TGCAGCGCAGGGGGGGCTTCCGGTGAGCAGTTCTTC.